Each of the 2 T cell receptor beta chains below was sequenced from the same sample in a study of T cell responses to AZD1222 COVID-19 vaccine. The table came from immunoSEQ multiplex PCR; TCRdb's copy has only in-frame clones and leaves some out. The repertoire holds roughly 150,000 clones, with approximately 94% as singletons. The sequencing used peripheral blood, collected on day 0 of AZD1222 vaccination. Source of these receptors: an adult in good health.

The CDR3 nucleotides read TGCGCCAGCAGCCCCGGACTAGCGGGCCCAAACAATGAGCAGTTCTTC. Translated, it gives CASSPGLAGPNNEQFF. The rearrangement uses TRBV5-1 and TRBJ2-1; 11 bases fit TRBD2. V dropped 4 bases and J dropped 5; count of bases not matched to a gene: 8. CDR3 length equals 16 residues. Germline V gene data show CDR1 as SGHRS and CDR2 as YFSETQ.

This rearrangement joins TRBV5-1 to TRBJ2-4; 12 bases align to TRBD2. This CDR3 has 16 amino acids. After removal of 3 bases from V and 6 bases from J, the junction contained 7 bases not matched to a gene. Per the germline V gene, CDR1 is SGHRS and CDR2 is YFSETQ. The CDR3 DNA follows: TGCGCCAGCAGCTCCGGACTAGCGGGGCCTATAAACATTCAGTACTTC. It codes for CASSSGLAGPINIQYF. Filled out from reference TRBV5-1 and TRBJ2-4, the complete variable domain reads KAGVTQTPRYLIKTRGQQVTLSCSPISGHRSVSWYQQTPGQGLQFLFEYFSETQRNKGNFPGRFSGRQFSNSRSEMNVSTLELGDSALYLCASSSGLAGPINIQYFGAGTRLSVL.